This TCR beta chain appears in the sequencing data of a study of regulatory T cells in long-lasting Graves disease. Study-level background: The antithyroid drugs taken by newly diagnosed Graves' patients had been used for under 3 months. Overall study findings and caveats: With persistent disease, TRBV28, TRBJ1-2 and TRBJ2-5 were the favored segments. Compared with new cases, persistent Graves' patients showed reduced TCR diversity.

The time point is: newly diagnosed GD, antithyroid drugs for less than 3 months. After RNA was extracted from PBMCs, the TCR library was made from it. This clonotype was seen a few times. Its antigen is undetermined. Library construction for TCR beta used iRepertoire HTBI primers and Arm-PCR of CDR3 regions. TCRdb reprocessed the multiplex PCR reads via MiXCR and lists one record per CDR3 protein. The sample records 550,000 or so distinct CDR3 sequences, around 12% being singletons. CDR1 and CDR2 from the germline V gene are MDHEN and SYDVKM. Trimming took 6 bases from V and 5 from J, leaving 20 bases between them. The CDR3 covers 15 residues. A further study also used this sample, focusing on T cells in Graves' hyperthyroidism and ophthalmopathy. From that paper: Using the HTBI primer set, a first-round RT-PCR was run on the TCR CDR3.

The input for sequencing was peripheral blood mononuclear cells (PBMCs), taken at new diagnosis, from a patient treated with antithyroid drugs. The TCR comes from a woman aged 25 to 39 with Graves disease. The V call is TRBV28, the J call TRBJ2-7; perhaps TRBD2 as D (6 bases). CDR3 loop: CASSLGWGTEHEQYF. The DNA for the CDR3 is TGTGCCAGCAGCTTAGGGTGGGGGACTGAACACGAGCAGTACTTC.